The T cell receptor (beta chain) described here comes from a study of shared clonotypes between healthy human individuals. Whole-study results and caveats: A generally larger estimated richness was seen in naive subsets than in memory subsets.

Of note for this clone: Its antigen is currently unknown.

Naive CD8 cells lacked CD45RO and underwent positive selection for CCR7, leaving out terminally differentiated effector memory CD45RA+ cells. Only in-frame clones appear in the TCRdb table, and some are missing; sequencing was by immunoSEQ multiplex PCR. The sample records about 2 million clones, over 85% being singletons. CDR3 size: 13 residues. Germline V lookup: CDR1 SGHAT, CDR2 FQNNGV. Trimming shortened V by 1 base and J by 5 bases, and 6 bases separated the two germline ends. This sequence originates from a man between 18 and 29 years old in good health. V gene TRBV11-2 combines with J gene TRBJ1-5; D is unresolved. Specimen: naive CD8+ T cells sorted from blood. As DNA, the CDR3 is TGTGCCAGCAGCTTAGGCCGCGATCAGCCCCAGCATTTT. This codes for CASSLGRDQPQHF.